Shown below are 6 T cell receptor beta chains from a single sample sequenced in a study of metastatic and nonmetastatic thyroid tumors. TCRdb re-called the PCR reads with MiXCR. The data show fewer than 7,000 clones, 25% to 35% seen once. All patients reached thyroid surgery having received no treatment beforehand. Sequencing was done on a sample of adjacent normal tissue. The origin of the receptors is a female donor with papillary thyroid cancer or a benign thyroid nodule (not recorded which). Some clones in this sample may be carry-over from other donors' samples.

The chain joins TRBV20-1 to TRBJ2-2, with 9 positions matching TRBD2. The CDR3 runs 17 residues. The V segment lost 1 base and the J segment 1 base; nucleotides outside the gene matches: 7. Per the germline V gene, CDR1 is DFQATT and CDR2 is SNEGSKA (reference sequence). The CDR3 here is CSARGEREEWNTGELFF. In DNA, the CDR3 is TGCAGTGCTAGAGGGGAGCGGGAGGAATGGAACACCGGGGAGCTGTTTTTT.

This clone was seen many times. A read error may be the cause here, since a much bigger clone is one base away. This specimen includes other DNA sequences encoding the same CDR3. The V call is TRBV28, the J call TRBJ2-4, with 13 bases aligning to TRBD2. CDR1 MDHEN and CDR2 SYDVKM come from the germline V gene. The CDR3 is 18 residues long. CDR3 residues: CAITSGRAGRGAKNIQYF. In DNA form, the CDR3 reads TGTGCCATAACTAGCGGGAGGGCCGGGAGGGGGGCCAAAAACATCCAGTACTTC.

This clone was found a few times. This sequence joins TRBV28 and TRBJ2-2; tentatively, D is TRBD1 (6 bases). This CDR3 has 17 amino acids. Trimming pared 3 bases from V and 1 base from J, leaving 15 bases between. CDR1 is MDHEN and CDR2 is SYDVKM in the germline V gene. The CDR3 here is CASSFLSVGQNTGELFF. CDR3 nucleotide sequence: TGTGCCAGCAGTTTCTTAAGTGTGGGACAGAACACCGGGGAGCTGTTTTTT.

This chain connects TRBV7-2 to TRBJ2-7, with D possibly TRBD1 on 6 matching bases. Germline CDR1 SGHTA, CDR2 FQGNSA. V gave up 1 base and J gave up 6 bases, with 16 bases separating them. The CDR3 length is 15 residues. The CDR3 DNA is TGTGCCAGCAGCTTAGTCAGGGGTGCAATCCGCGAGCAGTACTTC. As protein: CASSLVRGAIREQYF.

The chain carries TRBV6-5 and TRBJ1-6; D is uncertain. The CDR3 runs to 17 residues. The germline gives CDR1 MNHEY, CDR2 SVGAGI. The V and J ends lost 4 bases and 0 bases respectively, with 13 bases between them. The CDR3 sequence is CASSSPAVSSYNSPLHF. CDR3 in DNA: TGTGCCAGCAGTTCGCCCGCGGTGAGCTCCTATAATTCACCCCTCCACTTT.

This clone rates as medium-sized. Here the CDR3 reads CSASAPGGLDIYEQFF. The CDR3 bases are TGCAGTGCTAGCGCACCCGGGGGACTAGATATCTATGAGCAGTTCTTC. The rearrangement joins TRBV20-1 to TRBJ2-1; 8 positions match TRBD2. Germline-derived CDR1 and CDR2 are DFQATT and SNEGSKA (reference sequence). The CDR3 runs to 16 residues. V dropped 3 bases and J dropped 8; count of bases not matched to a gene: 15.